This paragraph reports one T cell receptor (beta chain). Other DNA sequences of this sample code for an identical CDR3. These data are taken from a study of shared clonotypes between healthy human individuals. Trimming took 1 base from V and 0 from J, leaving 7 bases between them. The CDR3 runs to 14 residues. Per germline, CDR1 KGHSH and CDR2 LQKENI. Template for every sorted-subset replicate PCR totaled around 200 ng DNA, roughly 30,000 T cell genomes. The data were produced by immunoSEQ multiplex PCR, yet TCRdb's version contains in-frame clones alone and is incomplete. In the table there are about 1.5 million clones, roughly 98% of which are singletons.

Sequencing input: naive CD4+ T cells sorted from blood. Subset described: CD45RA+ positively selected. The source of this sequence is a man aged 30-40 years in good health. The chain combines TRBV18 with TRBJ2-7; D is ambiguous. In DNA form, the CDR3 reads TGTGCCAGCTCACCACGCCGCGGCTCCTACGAGCAGTACTTC. Its translation is CASSPRRGSYEQYF.